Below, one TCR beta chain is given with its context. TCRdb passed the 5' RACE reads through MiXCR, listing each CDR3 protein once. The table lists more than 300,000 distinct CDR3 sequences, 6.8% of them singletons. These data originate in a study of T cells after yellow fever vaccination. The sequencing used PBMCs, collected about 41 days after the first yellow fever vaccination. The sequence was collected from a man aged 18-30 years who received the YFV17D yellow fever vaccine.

The CDR3 loop reads CASSWGGEAPYEQYF. The CDR3 DNA is TGTGCCAGCAGCTGGGGGGGGGAAGCTCCCTACGAGCAGTACTTC. The chain has TRBV5-4 and TRBJ2-7, with TRBD2 matching 7 bases. This CDR3 region has 15 residues. Germline trimming cut 3 bases from V and 2 bases from J; bases unmatched to any gene: 8. Germline CDR1 is SGHNT and CDR2 is YYREEE (reference sequence). The entire variable domain, with the rest obtained from reference TRBV5-4 and TRBJ2-7, is as follows: ETGVTQSPTHLIKTRGQQVTLRCSSQSGHNTVSWYQQALGQGPQFIFQYYREEENGRGNFPPRFSGLQFPNYSSELNVNALELDDSALYLCASSWGGEAPYEQYFGPGTRLTVT.